The 6 T cell receptor beta chains below were found in one sample sequenced in a study of human T cells and chemical hapten exposure. TCRdb fed the RACE reads into MiXCR, producing one record per CDR3 protein. The repertoire holds around 380,000 distinct CDR3 sequences, with 4.8% as singletons. The sample's time point: patch test 1, 2 weeks after DPC sensitization. Treatment: therapeutic diphenylcyclopropenone sensitization with weekly scalp DPC. Here the sequenced sample was whole blood, taken in connection with sensitization to the hapten diphenylcyclopropenone (DPC). The source of these receptors is a woman in her forties or fifties with alopecia areata. Some clones in this sample may be carry-over from other donors' samples.

Many counts were recorded for this clonotype. This chain connects TRBV7-9 to TRBJ2-1; 10 positions agree with TRBD2. CDR1 SEHNR and CDR2 FQNEAQ come from the germline V gene (reference sequence). The V segment lost 0 bases and the J segment 9 bases; nucleotides outside the gene matches: 8. The CDR3 extends over 16 amino acids. The CDR3 loop reads CASSLAGTSDISEQFF. CDR3 coding DNA: TGTGCCAGCAGCTTAGCTGGGACTAGCGACATCAGTGAGCAGTTCTTC. The variable domain in full, completed from reference TRBV7-9 and TRBJ2-1, reads DTGVSQNPRHKITKRGQNVTFRCDPISEHNRLYWYRQTLGQGPEFLTYFQNEAQLEKSRLLSDRFSAERPKGSFSTLEIQRTEQGDSAMYLCASSLAGTSDISEQFFGPGTRLTVL.

This clonotype has more than one count but fewer than ten. This rearrangement joins TRBV5-1 to TRBJ1-1; 9 nucleotides align to TRBD1. Unmatched junction bases numbered 4, after V lost 3 bases and J lost 4 bases. Germline values: CDR1 SGHRS, CDR2 YFSETQ. The CDR3 runs 14 residues. CDR3 protein: CASSSGTGSTEAFF. The CDR3 coding sequence is TGCGCCAGCAGCTCAGGGACAGGGAGCACTGAAGCTTTCTTT.

The chain combines TRBV7-2 with TRBJ1-6; 8 bases match TRBD1. The CDR3 sequence is 15 residues long. Germline CDR1 and CDR2: SGHTA and FQGNSA. V gave up 4 bases and J gave up 14 bases; unmatched junction bases: 13. CDR3 region: CASSSGQGQIIALHF. For the CDR3, the DNA is TGTGCCAGCAGCTCAGGACAGGGCCAGATTATCGCCCTCCACTTT.

The chain combines TRBV9 with TRBJ2-5; TRBD2 agrees at 13 bases. The germline gives CDR1 SGDLS, CDR2 YYNGEE. The CDR3 runs to 19 residues. V lost 1 base, J lost 5 bases, and 14 bases stayed unmatched. The CDR3 spells CASSVTDKPGLAGSETQYF. CDR3 nucleotides: TGTGCCAGCAGCGTAACAGATAAACCGGGACTAGCGGGATCGGAGACCCAGTACTTC.

This clonotype was found a few times. V gene TRBV6-1 combines with J gene TRBJ2-7; D uncertain. Germline V CDR1 and CDR2: MNHNS, SASEGT. The V gene lost 9 bases and the J gene lost 5 bases, with 20 bases spanning the gap. This CDR3 is 14 amino acids long. The CDR3 region is CASRAMVVFDEQYF. The DNA for the CDR3 is TGTGCCAGTCGGGCGATGGTCGTTTTCGACGAGCAGTACTTC.

This clonotype was detected many times. The chain uses TRBV29-1 and TRBJ1-5, with 10 bases aligning to TRBD1. Per the germline V gene, CDR1 is SQVTM and CDR2 is ANQGSEA. The V segment lost 6 bases and the J segment 2 bases; nucleotides outside the gene matches: 1. The CDR3 runs 13 residues. CDR3 sequence (DNA): TGCAGCGTCGGACAGGGGGGCAATCAGCCCCAGCATTTT. Protein: CSVGQGGNQPQHF. The full variable domain, completed using reference TRBV29-1 and TRBJ1-5, is SAVISQKPSRDICQRGTSLTIQCQVDSQVTMMFWYRQQPGQSLTLIATANQGSEATYESGFVIDKFPISRPNLTFSTLTVSNMSPEDSSIYLCSVGQGGNQPQHFGDGTRLSIL.